This is a list of T cell receptor beta chains from one sample in a study of human T cells and chemical hapten exposure. TCRdb re-called the RACE reads through MiXCR, storing one row per CDR3 protein. Here the sample spans tens of thousands of distinct CDR3 sequences, approximately 11% being singletons. This specimen consisted of whole blood, obtained in connection with sensitization to the hapten diphenylcyclopropenone (DPC). These receptors were collected from a woman younger than 45 with alopecia areata. Some clones in this sample may be carry-over from other donors' samples. The CDR3 runs from the conserved cysteine through the conserved F or W. A D gene is named only where the DNA matches it firmly. Clone size, where shown, is once, few, many, or a class for clones that have expanded.

clone_size	d_call	v_call	j_call	cdr3_aa	cdr3_nt
many	TRBD2	TRBV7-2	TRBJ2-3	CASSSWTSPTDTQYF	TGTGCCAGCAGCTCGTGGACTAGCCCCACAGATACGCAGTATTTT
NA	NA	TRBV7-2	TRBJ1-1	CASSLAGPAEAFF	TGTGCCAGCAGCTTAGCGGGGCCAGCTGAAGCTTTCTTT
many	NA	TRBV29-1	TRBJ2-7	CSVEDRESGEQYF	TGCAGCGTTGAAGACCGGGAGTCGGGCGAGCAGTACTTC
many	NA	TRBV28	TRBJ1-5	CASSSTYRVLNQPQHF	TGTGCCAGCAGTTCGACATACAGGGTTCTCAATCAGCCCCAGCATTTT
NA	NA	TRBV3-1	TRBJ2-7	CASSPSATGYEQYF	TGTGCCAGCAGCCCGTCCGCGACTGGCTACGAGCAGTACTTC
few	NA	TRBV24-1	TRBJ1-5	CATAHLVARVAVYSNQPQHF	TGTGCCACCGCTCATTTAGTAGCCCGGGTTGCGGTCTATAGCAATCAGCCCCAGCATTTT
many	NA	TRBV7-9	TRBJ2-3	CASSSGTATQYF	TGTGCCAGCAGCTCTGGGACGGCCACGCAGTATTTT
many	TRBD1	TRBV3-1	TRBJ2-3	CASSQAGGTTTQYF	TGTGCCAGCAGCCAAGCAGGGGGCACGACTACGCAGTATTTT
many	NA	TRBV20-1	TRBJ1-4	CSARDTRAPKGKLFF	TGCAGTGCTAGAGACACCAGGGCCCCGAAAGGAAAACTGTTTTTT
few	NA	TRBV29-1	TRBJ2-1	CSAGLGEWRNEQFF	TGCAGCGCCGGTTTGGGGGAATGGCGCAATGAGCAGTTCTTC
many	TRBD2	TRBV3-1	TRBJ2-3	CASSQMGLAAGDTQYF	TGTGCCAGCAGCCAGATGGGACTAGCGGCAGGAGATACGCAGTATTTT
NA	NA	TRBV6-5	TRBJ2-4	CASSYSISVAKNIQYF	TGTGCCAGCAGTTACTCGATTAGCGTAGCCAAAAACATTCAGTACTTC
NA	NA	TRBV9	TRBJ1-5	CASSVGGDSNQPQHF	TGTGCCAGCAGCGTAGGAGGGGACAGCAATCAGCCCCAGCATTTT
few	TRBD2	TRBV10-1	TRBJ2-3	CASSRLAGGQDTQYF	TGCGCCAGCAGCCGACTAGCGGGGGGGCAAGATACGCAGTATTTT
NA	NA	TRBV9	TRBJ2-1	CASSVDVGYNEQFF	TGTGCCAGCAGCGTAGATGTAGGTTACAATGAGCAGTTCTTC
many	NA	TRBV2	TRBJ2-2	CASRPPGTGELFF	TGTGCCAGCAGGCCCCCGGGAACCGGGGAGCTGTTTTTT
many	NA	TRBV11-2	TRBJ1-2	CASSPLIRTHSRGYTF	TGTGCCAGCAGCCCCCTCATCCGGACCCATTCGCGTGGCTACACCTTC
NA	TRBD1	TRBV15	TRBJ2-5	CATSGSGTGVQETQYF	TGTGCCACCAGCGGATCCGGGACAGGCGTCCAAGAGACCCAGTACTTC
many	NA	TRBV12-3/TRBV12-4	TRBJ1-3	CASKQSSGNTIYF	TGTGCCAGCAAGCAATCTTCTGGAAACACCATATATTTT
few	NA	TRBV9	TRBJ2-5	CASSPRIAETQYF	TGTGCCAGCAGCCCGCGGATTGCGGAGACCCAGTACTTC
many	NA	TRBV9	TRBJ2-5	CASSVVGAFQETQYF	TGTGCCAGCAGCGTAGTGGGGGCCTTCCAAGAGACCCAGTACTTC
many	NA	TRBV18	TRBJ2-6	CASSPGTVRSGANVLTF	TGTGCCAGCTCACCAGGGACTGTTCGCTCTGGGGCCAACGTCCTGACTTTC
NA	NA	TRBV16	TRBJ1-1	CASSPGRGTMNTEAFF	TGTGCCAGCAGCCCGGGTAGGGGCACAATGAACACTGAAGCTTTCTTT